Presented here are 18 T cell receptor beta chains from one specimen sequenced in a study of lymphopenia after photon versus proton radiotherapy. Clones were read by immunoSEQ multiplex PCR, and TCRdb kept only the in-frame ones, dropping some. This sample has more than 15,000 clones; 80% to 90% occur once, and the top ten carry 11%. Sequenced here: peripheral blood, sampled from a patient treated with proton-based radiotherapy. The receptors here all came from a man in his 70s with pancreatic cancer.

V gene TRBV15 combines with J gene TRBJ2-2, with no clear D. The CDR3 has 17 amino acids. CDR1 is LNHNV, CDR2 YYDKDF, per germline (reference sequence). V lost 0 bases and J 6 bases, leaving 17 bases between the germline ends. The chain's CDR3 is CATSRDSAIAAPGELFF. The CDR3 nucleotides are TGTGCCACCAGCAGAGATTCTGCAATAGCTGCCCCCGGGGAGCTGTTTTTT.

CDR3 protein: CASSQGVGRNTEAFF. CDR3 nucleotide sequence: TGCGCCAGCAGCCAAGGGGTCGGGAGGAACACTGAAGCTTTCTTT. V usage is TRBV4-1 and J usage is TRBJ1-1; D unclear. Germline V gene lookup returns CDR1 MGHRA and CDR2 YSYEKL. CDR3 length: 15 residues. V lost 1 base, J lost 1 base, and 10 bases lay in between.

This chain joins TRBV7-8 and TRBJ2-1; 10 nucleotides match TRBD2. Unmatched junction bases numbered 6, after V lost 5 bases and J lost 8 bases. CDR3 length: 14 residues. Germline V gene lookup returns CDR1 SGHVS and CDR2 FQNEAQ. In DNA, the CDR3 is TGTGCCAGCAGCGCCCTAGCGGGAGTTGATGAGCAGTTCTTC. Protein product: CASSALAGVDEQFF. The full variable domain, its missing parts supplied by reference TRBV7-8 and TRBJ2-1, is GAGVSQSPRYKVAKRGQDVALRCDPISGHVSLFWYQQALGQGPEFLTYFQNEAQLDKSGLPSDRFFAERPEGSVSTLKIQRTQQEDSAVYLCASSALAGVDEQFFGPGTRLTVL.

This clone was observed a handful of times. The genes are TRBV18 and TRBJ1-4; 12 bases are shared with TRBD1. The V and J ends lost 3 bases and 7 bases, in that order; junction bases with no gene match: 3. The CDR3 sequence is 15 residues long. Germline V lookup: CDR1 KGHSH, CDR2 LQKENI. CDR3 sequence reads: CASSPGQGASEKLFF. Here the CDR3 DNA reads TGTGCCAGCTCACCGGGACAGGGGGCGAGTGAAAAACTGTTTTTT.

The chain recombines TRBV6-1 with TRBJ2-7; no definite D call. The CDR3 is made up of 14 amino acids. The ends were cut back, 8 bases at V and 0 bases at J, with 14 bases in the middle. Germline assignment: CDR1 MNHNS and CDR2 SASEGT. CDR3 nucleotides: TGTGCCAGCCTTTTACAGCCTAGCTCCTACGAGCAGTACTTC. This gives the protein CASLLQPSSYEQYF.

The chain uses TRBV27 and TRBJ2-3; D unresolved. Germline CDR1 reads MNHEY; CDR2 reads SMNVEV (reference sequence). With 6 bases removed from V and 2 bases from J, the gap between germline ends came to 12 bases. CDR3 length: 14 amino acids. The CDR3 nucleotides are TGTGCCAGCAGCCCTATAGAGAACACAGATACGCAGTATTTT. Translating it yields CASSPIENTDTQYF.

The chain recombines TRBV5-1 with TRBJ2-1, with 14 bases lining up with TRBD2. Germline V lookup: CDR1 SGHRS, CDR2 YFSETQ. With V trimmed by 1 base and J by 6 bases, 9 bases remained unmatched. The CDR3 runs to 18 residues. This CDR3 reads CASSLIGLAGGRSNEQFF. In DNA form, the CDR3 reads TGCGCCAGCAGCTTGATCGGACTAGCGGGAGGAAGGTCCAATGAGCAGTTCTTC.

The rearrangement uses TRBV2 and TRBJ2-3, with D unclear. Between the trimmed V and J ends, which lost 6 bases and 0 bases, there was a span of 13 bases. Per germline, CDR1 SNHLY and CDR2 FYNNEI. The CDR3 consists of 15 residues. CDR3 loop: CASRSRRSSTDTQYF. CDR3 DNA sequence: TGTGCCAGCAGATCACGGAGAAGTAGCACAGATACGCAGTATTTT.

V gene TRBV18 combines with J gene TRBJ2-7, with 10 bases aligning to TRBD1. Germline V gene sequence: CDR1 KGHSH, CDR2 LQKENI. V lost 5 bases and J lost 3; bases outside the gene matches: 1. The CDR3 is 13 amino acids. The CDR3 here is CASSWTGGYEQYF. CDR3 bases: TGTGCCAGCTCATGGACAGGGGGCTACGAGCAGTACTTC. Full variable domain (outside the CDR3, taken from reference TRBV18 and TRBJ2-7): NAGVMQNPRHLVRRRGQEARLRCSPMKGHSHVYWYRQLPEEGLKFMVYLQKENIIDESGMPKERFSAEFPKEGPSILRIQQVVRGDSAAYFCASSWTGGYEQYFGPGTRLTVT.

This chain links TRBV11-2 with TRBJ2-7, with D perhaps TRBD1 (6 bases). Germline lookup yields CDR1 SGHAT and CDR2 FQNNGV. Trimming removed 8 bases at V and 2 bases at J, with 13 bases between. The CDR3 extends over 13 amino acids. CDR3 nucleotides: TGTGCCAGCGGCAACAGGGTCCCCTACGAGCAGTACTTC. Residues: CASGNRVPYEQYF.

The chain couples TRBV30 to TRBJ2-1; D unclear. Trimming pared 0 bases from V and 15 bases from J, leaving 12 bases between. The germline V gene has CDR1 GTSNPN and CDR2 SVGIG (reference sequence). The CDR3 length is 11 residues. The CDR3 nucleotides read TGTGCCTGGAGTGTAATGAATCTGCCGTTCTTC. Translating gives CAWSVMNLPFF.

The J gene is TRBJ1-6, the V gene TRBV5-1, with 7 bases that match TRBD1. CDR1 and CDR2 from the germline V gene are SGHRS and YFSETQ. J was trimmed by 6 bases and V by 0 bases; bases with no gene match: 3. This CDR3 region has 15 residues. CDR3 amino acids: CASSLEGQLNSPLHF. The CDR3 DNA sequence: TGCGCCAGCAGCTTGGAGGGACAGCTTAATTCACCCCTCCACTTT. The whole variable domain, remainder taken from reference TRBV5-1 and TRBJ1-6, is KAGVTQTPRYLIKTRGQQVTLSCSPISGHRSVSWYQQTPGQGLQFLFEYFSETQRNKGNFPGRFSGRQFSNSRSEMNVSTLELGDSALYLCASSLEGQLNSPLHFGNGTRLTVT.

The rearrangement links TRBV7-8 to TRBJ1-1; 8 bases agree with TRBD1. This CDR3 has 18 residues. Germline values: CDR1 SGHVS, CDR2 FQNEAQ. The ends lost 5 bases at V and 5 bases at J; junction bases unmatched: 19. CDR3 sequence (DNA): TGTGCCAGCAGCCCCACCCTCCCGGGACAGGCCTCGAGGACTGAAGCTTTCTTT. As protein: CASSPTLPGQASRTEAFF. The complete variable domain, with remaining parts taken from reference TRBV7-8 and TRBJ1-1, reads GAGVSQSPRYKVAKRGQDVALRCDPISGHVSLFWYQQALGQGPEFLTYFQNEAQLDKSGLPSDRFFAERPEGSVSTLKIQRTQQEDSAVYLCASSPTLPGQASRTEAFFGQGTRLTVV.

The rearrangement links TRBV18 to TRBJ1-2, with TRBD1 as a possible D gene (6 bases). Looked up from germline, CDR1 is KGHSH and CDR2 is LQKENI. Trimming took off 6 bases at V and 4 bases at J, with 18 bases between the two ends. This CDR3 is built from 15 residues. CDR3 in DNA: TGTGCCAGCTCCCCCACCACGGGACACCCCTATGGCTACACCTTC. Protein product: CASSPTTGHPYGYTF.

The genes are TRBV6-1 and TRBJ2-5; D is unresolved. Near its end, the DNA agrees better with TRBJ2-7, so the J call may be wrong. This CDR3 spans 15 amino acids. Germline CDR1 reads MNHNS; CDR2 reads SASEGT. The CDR3 sequence is CASRPAWLSIYEQYF. DNA of the CDR3: TGTGCCAGCAGACCCGCCTGGCTGAGCATCTACGAGCAGTACTTC.

The chain links TRBV6-6 to TRBJ2-3, with 11 positions matching TRBD1. Germline lookup yields CDR1 MNHNY and CDR2 SVGAGI (reference sequence). The V segment lost 5 bases and the J segment 4 bases; nucleotides outside the gene matches: 8. The length of the CDR3 is 16 residues. The CDR3 region has the DNA TGTGCCAGCAGTGCGCGGGGGACAGGGGGGGCAGATACGCAGTATTTT. It encodes CASSARGTGGADTQYF.

Points on this clone: One junction end does not reproduce the germline sequence, and a read error may be involved. V gene TRBV2 combines with J gene TRBJ2-3; D gene uncertain. CDR1 and CDR2 (germline): SNHLY, FYNNEI. The CDR3 has 8 residues. The DNA for the CDR3 is TGTGCCAGCGGAGACCAAATTTTT. Protein sequence: CASGDQIF. The variable domain in full, with the rest retrieved from reference TRBV2 and TRBJ2-3, is EPEVTQTPSHQVTQMGQEVILRCVPISNHLYFYWYRQILGQKVEFLVSFYNNEISEKSEIFDDQFSVERPDGSNFTLKIRSTKLEDSAMYFCASGDQIFGPGTRLTVL.

This clone was observed a handful of times. The CDR3 loop is CSVERQGGTEAFF. The CDR3 region has the DNA TGCAGCGTTGAACGGCAGGGAGGCACTGAAGCTTTCTTT. The V gene is TRBV29-1, the J gene TRBJ1-1; D might be TRBD1 (5 bases). Per germline, CDR1 SQVTM and CDR2 ANQGSEA. The CDR3 length is 13 residues. Trimming stripped 2 bases from V and 4 bases from J, with 11 bases between. The full variable domain, rest sourced from reference TRBV29-1 and TRBJ1-1, is SAVISQKPSRDICQRGTSLTIQCQVDSQVTMMFWYRQQPGQSLTLIATANQGSEATYESGFVIDKFPISRPNLTFSTLTVSNMSPEDSSIYLCSVERQGGTEAFFGQGTRLTVV.